The 8 T cell receptor beta chains given below trace back to one sample, sequenced in a study of cytomegalovirus exposure and HLA in healthy donors. The PCR contained 60 Vbeta and 13 Jbeta primers. The repertoire was sequenced with immunoSEQ multiplex PCR; TCRdb's copy has only in-frame clones and lacks some. The repertoire holds approximately 190,000 clones, with more than 65% as singletons. The sequenced sample consisted of PBMCs. The receptors were sampled from a man between 45 and 60 years old in good health and CMV-seronegative.

V usage is TRBV2 and J usage is TRBJ1-1, with 10 positions matching TRBD1. The CDR3 consists of 15 residues. The junction had 3 bases not matched to a gene; V was cut back by 5 bases and J by 0 bases. Germline values: CDR1 SNHLY, CDR2 FYNNEI. In nucleotides, the CDR3 is TGTGCCAGCAGTCGGGACAGGGGAGTGAACACTGAAGCTTTCTTT. Amino acid sequence: CASSRDRGVNTEAFF.

The chain combines TRBV7-9 with TRBJ1-2, with TRBD1 identical over 9 bases. Germline loops: CDR1 SEHNR, CDR2 FQNEAQ (reference sequence). This CDR3 is 13 amino acids long. Losses at the gene ends were 3 bases for V and 6 bases for J; bases not matched to a gene: 2. The CDR3 loop is CASSLTGGDGYTF. The CDR3 DNA sequence: TGTGCCAGCAGCTTGACAGGGGGAGATGGCTACACCTTC.

The genes are TRBV2 and TRBJ1-2; D is unclear. The germline V gene encodes CDR1 SNHLY and CDR2 FYNNEI. The CDR3 runs 12 residues. Between the trimmed V and J ends, which lost 6 bases and 8 bases, there was a span of 13 bases. CDR3 in DNA: TGTGCCAGCAGGACATTAAAACAAGGCTACACCTTC. This sequence encodes CASRTLKQGYTF.

Only one count was recorded for this clone. The chain links TRBV6-5 to TRBJ2-1; 7 nucleotides line up with TRBD1. Germline V gene sequence: CDR1 MNHEY, CDR2 SVGAGI. The CDR3 has 15 amino acids. The junction had 12 bases not matched to a gene; V was cut back by 6 bases and J by 7 bases. CDR3 DNA sequence: TGTGCCAGCAGCTCGCTAAGGGGGCTCTTGAATGAGCAGTTCTTC. Amino acids: CASSSLRGLLNEQFF.

This sequence joins TRBV11-2 and TRBJ2-4; 8 bases match TRBD2. This CDR3 contains 16 residues. Trimming at V came to 1 base and at J to 0 bases, leaving 2 bases not matched to a gene. In germline, CDR1 is SGHAT, CDR2 FQNNGV. The CDR3 DNA is TGTGCCAGCAGCTTAGTCGGGGGGGGAGCCAAAAACATTCAGTACTTC. Amino acids: CASSLVGGGAKNIQYF.

The chain joins TRBV27 to TRBJ2-2; possible D gene TRBD2, 6 bases. The CDR3 consists of 17 residues. Trimming took 2 bases from V and 0 from J, leaving 13 bases between them. Germline CDR1 is MNHEY and CDR2 is SMNVEV (reference sequence). The CDR3 bases are TGTGCCAGCAGTTTAGGAGGGTCAGGCACGAACACCGGGGAGCTGTTTTTT. Protein: CASSLGGSGTNTGELFF.

Concerning this clone itself: The germline gene is not matched at one end of the junction; a read error may be the cause. The chain carries TRBV7-9 and TRBJ2-5, with TRBD2 matching 8 bases. This CDR3 has 18 residues. The V gene's germline CDR1 is SEHNR and CDR2 FQNEAQ (reference sequence). DNA of the CDR3: TGTTCCAGCTCCGGCGGACCTCGGGTTGGCGGGGGGCAAGAGACCCAGTACTTC. Its protein product is CSSSGGPRVGGGQETQYF.

CDR3 DNA sequence: TGTGCCAGCAGCGTAGACTCCGATAGTGTAAAGCCCCAGCATTTT. Translated: CASSVDSDSVKPQHF. The chain has TRBV9 and TRBJ1-5; D unclear. Looked up from germline, CDR1 is SGDLS and CDR2 is YYNGEE. The CDR3 has 15 residues. Trimming took off 0 bases at V and 8 bases at J, with 15 bases between the two ends.